This entry lists 6 T cell receptor beta chains sequenced from one sample in a study of blood T cell repertoires in COVID-19. Profiled with immunoSEQ multiplex PCR; TCRdb holds only in-frame clones, not every one. The sample holds 250,000 or so clones, nearly 90% seen once. Material: peripheral blood. The receptors shown here come from a woman aged 55-69 years with COVID-19, enrolled during active disease.

The sample holds a few counts of this clone. This chain joins TRBV6-5 and TRBJ1-6, with 9 bases aligning to TRBD1. Germline loops: CDR1 MNHEY, CDR2 SVGAGI. The V and J ends lost 6 bases and 7 bases, in that order; junction bases with no gene match: 7. This CDR3 comprises 15 residues. The CDR3 coding sequence is TGTGCCAGCAGGAAGACAGGGGGTTTCAATTCACCCCTCCACTTT. Protein sequence: CASRKTGGFNSPLHF.

The chain links TRBV2 to TRBJ2-1; perhaps TRBD2 as D (6 bases). Germline-derived CDR1 and CDR2 are SNHLY and FYNNEI. V lost 7 bases and J lost 0, with 19 bases in between. This CDR3 is 17 amino acids long. The CDR3 protein is CASKEKAGRSSYNEQFF. As DNA, the CDR3 is TGTGCCAGCAAAGAAAAGGCGGGACGGAGCTCCTACAATGAGCAGTTCTTC.

Of note for this clone: Other DNA sequences in this specimen translate into the identical CDR3. The chain combines TRBV12-3 or TRBV12-4 with TRBJ2-1, with D unresolved. CDR3 length: 11 residues. V lost 4 bases and J lost 4, with 2 bases in between. CDR3 amino acids: CASSSYNEQFF. DNA of the CDR3: TGTGCCAGCAGTTCATACAATGAGCAGTTCTTC.

The chain links TRBV3-1 (or the pseudogene TRBV3-2) to TRBJ1-1; a weak D match, TRBD1 (6 bases). There are 15 residues in the CDR3. Germline values: CDR1 LGHDT, CDR2 YNNKEL (reference sequence). V was cut by 7 bases and J by 5 bases, with 20 bases left in between. The CDR3 reads CASKLRGGLGTEAFF. The CDR3 bases are TGTGCCAGCAAACTAAGGGGGGGCTTAGGGACTGAAGCTTTCTTT.

V usage is TRBV4-1 and J usage is TRBJ2-1, with a tentative D call TRBD2 (7 bases). V lost 3 bases and J lost 8, with 29 bases in between. This CDR3 contains 19 residues. CDR1 MGHRA and CDR2 YSYEKL come from the germline V gene. CDR3 sequence (DNA): TGCGCCAGCAGCCATACCGTCAATTCCTGGGAGGGGGGGCCCGATGAGCAGTTCTTC. This codes for CASSHTVNSWEGGPDEQFF.

This sequence joins TRBV5-1 and TRBJ1-5, with a possible D match to TRBD1 (5 bases). Germline loops: CDR1 SGHRS, CDR2 YFSETQ. V lost 2 bases and J 2 bases, leaving 11 bases between the germline ends. The CDR3 runs 15 residues. The CDR3 is CASSFLDSRNQPQHF. CDR3 DNA: TGCGCCAGCAGCTTCCTCGACAGCCGCAATCAGCCCCAGCATTTT.